This TCR beta chain was recovered during a study of response to subunit inactivated influenza vaccine. The study, taken as a whole, reports: Every seasonal influenza vaccination brings in few new T cells, the authors suggested.

Looked up from germline, CDR1 is SGHTA and CDR2 is FQGNSA. V gave up 0 bases and J gave up 3 bases; unmatched junction bases: 4. The CDR3 contains 16 residues. To note about this clonotype: The antigen remains undetermined.

TCRdb recomputed calls from the RT-PCR reads with MiXCR, one row per CDR3 protein. This sample yields around 530,000 distinct CDR3 sequences, of which about 11% are seen a single time; approximately 10% belongs to the top ten. The sequences come from PBMCs from blood, collected on the day of vaccination. This sequence was found in a man aged 50 or older who received an inactivated influenza vaccine. This chain joins TRBV7-2 and TRBJ2-1; the match to TRBD2 covers 8 bases. The CDR3 sequence is CASSLAGGRNYNEQFF. The CDR3 DNA sequence: TGTGCCAGCAGCTTAGCCGGCGGGAGGAACTACAATGAGCAGTTCTTC.